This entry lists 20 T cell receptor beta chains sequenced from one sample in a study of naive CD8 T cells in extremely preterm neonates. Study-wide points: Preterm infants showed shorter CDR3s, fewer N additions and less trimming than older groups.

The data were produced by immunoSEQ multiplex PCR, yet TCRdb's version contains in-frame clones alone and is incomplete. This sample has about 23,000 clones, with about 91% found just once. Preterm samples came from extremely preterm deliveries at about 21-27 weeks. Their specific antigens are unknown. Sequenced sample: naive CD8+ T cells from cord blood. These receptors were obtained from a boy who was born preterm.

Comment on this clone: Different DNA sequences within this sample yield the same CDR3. CDR3 sequence (DNA): TGCGCCAGCAGCCAACTAGCGGGGACAGATACGCAGTATTTT. Protein: CASSQLAGTDTQYF. The chain carries TRBV4-1 and TRBJ2-3, with 9 bases identical to TRBD2. This CDR3 has 14 residues. In germline, CDR1 is MGHRA, CDR2 YSYEKL. Unmatched junction bases numbered 0, after V lost 2 bases and J lost 3 bases.

CDR3 amino acids: CASSLGFGYTF. The DNA for the CDR3 is TGTGCCAGCAGCTTAGGGTTTGGCTACACCTTC. The V and J genes are TRBV11-2 and TRBJ1-2; D is ambiguous. The V end lost 1 base, the J end lost 7 bases, and 4 bases lay between the germline ends. The CDR3 loop spans 11 amino acids. From germline, CDR1 is SGHAT and CDR2 FQNNGV.

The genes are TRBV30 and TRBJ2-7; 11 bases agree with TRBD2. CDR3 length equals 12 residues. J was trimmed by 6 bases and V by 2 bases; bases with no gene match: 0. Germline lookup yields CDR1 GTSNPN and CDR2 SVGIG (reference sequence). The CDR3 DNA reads TGTGCCTGGAGTCTAGCGGGGGGCGAGCAGTACTTC. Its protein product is CAWSLAGGEQYF.

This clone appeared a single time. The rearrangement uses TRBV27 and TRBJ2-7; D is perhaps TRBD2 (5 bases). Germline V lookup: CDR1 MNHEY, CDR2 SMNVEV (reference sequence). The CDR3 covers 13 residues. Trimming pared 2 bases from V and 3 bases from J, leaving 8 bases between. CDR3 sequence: CASSLQAGYEQYF. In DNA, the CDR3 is TGTGCCAGCAGTTTACAGGCGGGCTACGAGCAGTACTTC.

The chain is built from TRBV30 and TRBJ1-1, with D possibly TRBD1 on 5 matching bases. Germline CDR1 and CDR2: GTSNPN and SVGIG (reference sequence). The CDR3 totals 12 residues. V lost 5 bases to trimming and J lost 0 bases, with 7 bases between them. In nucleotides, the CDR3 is TGTGCCTGGGGACACATGAACACTGAAGCTTTCTTT. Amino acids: CAWGHMNTEAFF.

The CDR3 loop is CASSAGGAETQYF. In DNA form, the CDR3 reads TGTGCCAGCAGCGCAGGGGGCGCGGAGACCCAGTACTTC. This chain connects TRBV9 to TRBJ2-5; TRBD1 matches 8 bases. Germline V gene sequence: CDR1 SGDLS, CDR2 YYNGEE. J was trimmed by 5 bases and V by 3 bases; bases with no gene match: 3. CDR3 length: 13 residues.

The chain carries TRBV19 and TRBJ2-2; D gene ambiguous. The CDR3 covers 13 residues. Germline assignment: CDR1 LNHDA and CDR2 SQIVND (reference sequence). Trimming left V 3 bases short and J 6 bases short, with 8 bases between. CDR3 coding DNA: TGTGCCAGTAGTATTATGGTCTCCGGGGAGCTGTTTTTT. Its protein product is CASSIMVSGELFF.

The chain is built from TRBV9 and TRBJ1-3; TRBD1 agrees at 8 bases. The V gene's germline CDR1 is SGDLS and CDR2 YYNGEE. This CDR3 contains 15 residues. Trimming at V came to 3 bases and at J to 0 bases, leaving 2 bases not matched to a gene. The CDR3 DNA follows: TGTGCCAGCAGCGCTACAGGGGGCTCTGGAAACACCATATATTTT. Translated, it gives CASSATGGSGNTIYF.

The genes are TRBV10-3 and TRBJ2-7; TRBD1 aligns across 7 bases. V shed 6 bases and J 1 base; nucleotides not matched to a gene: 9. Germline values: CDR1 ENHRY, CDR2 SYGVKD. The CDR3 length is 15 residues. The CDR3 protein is CAIRSQGPRSYEQYF. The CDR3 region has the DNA TGTGCCATCAGATCACAGGGGCCTCGATCCTACGAGCAGTACTTC.

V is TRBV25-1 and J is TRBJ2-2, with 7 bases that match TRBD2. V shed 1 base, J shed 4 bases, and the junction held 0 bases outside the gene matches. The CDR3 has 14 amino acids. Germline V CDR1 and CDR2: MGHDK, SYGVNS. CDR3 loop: CASSEWGGTGELFF. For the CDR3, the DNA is TGTGCCAGCAGTGAATGGGGGGGCACCGGGGAGCTGTTTTTT.

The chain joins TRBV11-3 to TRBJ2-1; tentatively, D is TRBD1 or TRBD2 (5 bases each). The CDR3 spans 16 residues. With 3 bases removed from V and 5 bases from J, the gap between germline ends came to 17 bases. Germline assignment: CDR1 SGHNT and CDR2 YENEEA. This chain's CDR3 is CASSLGVYGDNNEQFF. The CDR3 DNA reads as TGTGCCAGCAGCTTGGGGGTTTACGGCGACAACAATGAGCAGTTCTTC.

The CDR3 protein is CASSLTTGELFF. CDR3 coding DNA: TGCGCCAGCAGCTTGACCACCGGGGAGCTGTTTTTT. J is TRBJ2-2 and V is TRBV5-1; no reliable D call. The CDR3 extends over 12 amino acids. Germline CDR1 SGHRS, CDR2 YFSETQ. V was shortened by 1 base and J by 4 bases, with 2 bases between the two germline ends.

The CDR3 here is CASSLQATNEKLFF. The CDR3, as DNA: TGTGCCAGCAGCTTACAGGCAACTAATGAAAAACTGTTTTTT. The chain joins TRBV7-8 to TRBJ1-4; D uncertain. The V end lost 2 bases, the J end lost 0 bases, and 4 bases lay between the germline ends. In germline, CDR1 is SGHVS, CDR2 FQNEAQ. This CDR3 contains 14 residues. Looking up the rest from reference TRBV7-8 and TRBJ1-4 gives the full variable domain: GAGVSQSPRYKVAKRGQDVALRCDPISGHVSLFWYQQALGQGPEFLTYFQNEAQLDKSGLPSDRFFAERPEGSVSTLKIQRTQQEDSAVYLCASSLQATNEKLFFGSGTQLSVL.

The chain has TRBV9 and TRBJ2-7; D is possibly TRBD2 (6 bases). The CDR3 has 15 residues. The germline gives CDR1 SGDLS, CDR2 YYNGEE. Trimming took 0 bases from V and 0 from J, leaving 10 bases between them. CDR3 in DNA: TGTGCCAGCAGCGTAGCCGGGGGAAGCTCCTACGAGCAGTACTTC. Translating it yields CASSVAGGSSYEQYF.

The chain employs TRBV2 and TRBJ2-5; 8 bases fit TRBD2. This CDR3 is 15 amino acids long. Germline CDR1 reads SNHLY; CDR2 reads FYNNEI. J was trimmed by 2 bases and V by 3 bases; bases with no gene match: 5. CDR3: CASSDGPGGQETQYF. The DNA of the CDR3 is TGTGCCAGCAGTGACGGCCCGGGGGGGCAAGAGACCCAGTACTTC.

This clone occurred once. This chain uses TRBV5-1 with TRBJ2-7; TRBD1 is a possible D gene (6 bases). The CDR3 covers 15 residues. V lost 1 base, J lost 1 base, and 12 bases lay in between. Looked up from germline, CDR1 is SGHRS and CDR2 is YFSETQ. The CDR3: CASSLSPGDSYEQYF. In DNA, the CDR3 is TGCGCCAGCAGCTTGAGTCCAGGGGATTCCTACGAGCAGTACTTC.

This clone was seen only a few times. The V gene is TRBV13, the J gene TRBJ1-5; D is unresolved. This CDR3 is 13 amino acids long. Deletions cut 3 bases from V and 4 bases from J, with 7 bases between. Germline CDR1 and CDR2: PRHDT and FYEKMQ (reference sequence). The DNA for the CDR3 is TGTGCCAGCAGCTTTGGACTGAATCAGCCCCAGCATTTT. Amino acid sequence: CASSFGLNQPQHF.

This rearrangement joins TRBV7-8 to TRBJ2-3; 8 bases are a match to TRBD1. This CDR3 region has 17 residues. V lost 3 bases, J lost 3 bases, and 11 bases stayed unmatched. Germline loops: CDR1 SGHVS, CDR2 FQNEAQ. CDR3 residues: CASSFPSGGAFTDTQYF. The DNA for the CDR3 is TGTGCCAGCAGCTTCCCATCAGGGGGCGCGTTTACAGATACGCAGTATTTT.

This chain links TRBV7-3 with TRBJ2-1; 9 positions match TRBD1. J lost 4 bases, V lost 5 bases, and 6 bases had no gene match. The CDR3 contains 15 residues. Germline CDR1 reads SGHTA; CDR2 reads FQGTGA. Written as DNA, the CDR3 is TGTGCCAGCAGCCCGGCTGGGACAGGGTACAATGAGCAGTTCTTC. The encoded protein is CASSPAGTGYNEQFF.

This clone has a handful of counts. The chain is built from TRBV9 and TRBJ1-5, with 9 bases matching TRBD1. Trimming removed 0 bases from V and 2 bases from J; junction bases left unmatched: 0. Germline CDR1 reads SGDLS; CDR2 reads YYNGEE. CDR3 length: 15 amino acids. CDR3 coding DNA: TGTGCCAGCAGCGTAGGGACAGGGGGCAATCAGCCCCAGCATTTT. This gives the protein CASSVGTGGNQPQHF.